These T cell receptor beta chains were read from a single sample in a study of T-cell memory formation after mild COVID-19. One entry per CDR3 protein results from TCRdb running MiXCR on the 5' RACE reads. The table includes about 84,000 distinct CDR3 sequences, more than 11% detected once. The sample consisted of PBMCs or a T cell subset sorted from them (not recorded which). Receptor source: an adult woman who had mild COVID-19 (a few samples of this study predate the infection). Cell type and time point are not known. Both conserved end residues are part of each CDR3. D genes are given only for firm matches. For some rows the clone size is stated as once, few or many, or as a class when expanded; others skip it.

V gene	J gene	D gene	clone size	CDR3 DNA	CDR3 protein
TRBV7-2	TRBJ1-1	.	.	TGTGCCAGCAGCTCCCCCGGGAGCCCTGAAGCTTTCTTT	CASSSPGSPEAFF
TRBV6-6	TRBJ2-7	.	.	TGTGCCAGCAGTTACCCGGGGGCAGACGAGCAGTACTTC	CASSYPGADEQYF
TRBV12-3/TRBV12-4	TRBJ2-1	TRBD2	.	TGTGCCAGTAACTTCCAGGCGGGGGAACACAATGAGCAGTTCTTC	CASNFQAGEHNEQFF
TRBV11-2	TRBJ2-2	TRBD2	few	TGTGCCAGCAGCTTCTTCGGACTAGCGGGAGAGGATACCGGGGAGCTGTTTTTT	CASSFFGLAGEDTGELFF
TRBV15	TRBJ1-5	.	.	TGTGCCACCAGTGGGGGGTCCTATAGCAATCAGCCCCAGCATTTT	CATSGGSYSNQPQHF
TRBV5-1	TRBJ1-2	TRBD1	few	TGCGCCAGCAGCTCGGACAGGGTGCGGTATGGCTACACCTTC	CASSSDRVRYGYTF
TRBV4-1	TRBJ2-1	TRBD2	few	TGCGCCAGCAGCCAAACCGGGACTAGCGGGAGGTTACCCTACAATGAGCAGTTCTTC	CASSQTGTSGRLPYNEQFF
TRBV19	TRBJ1-4	.	many	TGTGCCAGTACGGACAGAGCTTACGAAAAACTGTTTTTT	CASTDRAYEKLFF
TRBV6-2/TRBV6-3	TRBJ2-1	TRBD2	few	TGTGCCAGCAGTTACTCCCGGACTAGCGGGAGGGGGTCGGTGGATGAGCAGTTCTTC	CASSYSRTSGRGSVDEQFF
TRBV30	TRBJ2-3	.	.	TGTGCCTGGAGTGTTGATTCGGGGCCAGATACGCAGTATTTT	CAWSVDSGPDTQYF
TRBV29-1	TRBJ2-1	.	few	TGCAGCGTCGAGAAAGCCTACAATGAGCAGTTCTTC	CSVEKAYNEQFF
TRBV9	TRBJ1-1	TRBD1	.	TGTGCCAGCAGCGCCCAATCCCGACAGGGATTGAACACTGAAGCTTTCTTT	CASSAQSRQGLNTEAFF
TRBV7-9	TRBJ2-2	TRBD2	few	TGTGCCAGCAGCCAGACTAGCGGGGGCCCCGGGGAGCTGTTTTTT	CASSQTSGGPGELFF
TRBV5-4	TRBJ2-7	.	few	TGTGCCAGCAGACCGGGGGTCGCGGAAGCCTACGAGCAGTACTTC	CASRPGVAEAYEQYF